This T cell receptor (beta chain) comes out of a study of CD8+ T cells in alopecia areata. Study results and caveats: For lesional scalp, especially alopecia totalis/universalis, clonality was higher than in normal scalp. Compared with mice, patients displayed less clear TCR sharing, possibly for HLA-related reasons.

Following RNA extraction, reverse transcription yielded cDNA that acted as the sequencing template. TCRdb's table, derived via immunoSEQ multiplex PCR, lists solely in-frame clones and lacks some. This table has more than 200,000 clones, roughly two thirds appearing once. Germline V gene data show CDR1 as SQVTM and CDR2 as ANQGSEA. The ends were cut back, 5 bases at V and 5 bases at J, with 16 bases in the middle. The CDR3 runs 14 residues. This clone was found a few times. Its antigen is not identified. Patients with alopecia areata provided lesional scalp punch biopsies as well as peripheral blood. The TCR originated in a human donor with alopecia areata. J is TRBJ1-5 and V is TRBV29-1, with D unclear. The sample consisted of CD4+ T cells sorted from blood, taken at week 0. The CDR3 sequence is CSVRTSGVDQPQHF. The CDR3 bases are TGCAGCGTTCGAACGTCGGGAGTTGATCAGCCCCAGCATTTT.